This TCR beta chain emerged from a study of cytomegalovirus exposure and HLA in healthy donors. The assay was immunoSEQ multiplex PCR, and TCRdb's table has in-frame clones only and misses some. The data contain about 310,000 clones, roughly 90% of them singletons. This clonotype originated in a man younger than 45 in good health and CMV-seronegative. The source material was PBMCs.

DNA of the CDR3: TGTGCCAGCAGTTACTCGTCCCCCCAGGTCCTCGGGACCCAGTACTTC. This encodes CASSYSSPQVLGTQYF. V usage is TRBV6-5 and J usage is TRBJ2-5; D not certain. The length of the CDR3 is 16 residues. Trimming removed 0 bases at V and 7 bases at J, with 18 bases between. Germline V CDR1 and CDR2: MNHEY, SVGAGI.